This T cell receptor (beta chain) was retrieved from a study of cytomegalovirus exposure and HLA in healthy donors. PCR employed 60 Vbeta and 13 Jbeta primers. Clones were sequenced by immunoSEQ multiplex PCR, and TCRdb holds only the in-frame ones, with some missing. The sample holds approximately 190,000 clones, 75% to 85% seen once. This clone showed up just a few times. This receptor was taken from a woman between 18 and 29 years old in good health and CMV-seronegative. Sequencing was performed on PBMCs.

The CDR3 here is CASSRQSEAFF. As DNA, the CDR3 is TGTGCCAGCTCCCGACAGAGTGAAGCTTTCTTT. This rearrangement joins TRBV5-6 to TRBJ1-1, with a weak D call TRBD1 (5 bases). Trimming cost V 7 bases and J 7 bases, with 11 bases left between them. The CDR3 sequence is 11 residues long. Germline V gene lookup returns CDR1 SGHDT and CDR2 YYEEEE.